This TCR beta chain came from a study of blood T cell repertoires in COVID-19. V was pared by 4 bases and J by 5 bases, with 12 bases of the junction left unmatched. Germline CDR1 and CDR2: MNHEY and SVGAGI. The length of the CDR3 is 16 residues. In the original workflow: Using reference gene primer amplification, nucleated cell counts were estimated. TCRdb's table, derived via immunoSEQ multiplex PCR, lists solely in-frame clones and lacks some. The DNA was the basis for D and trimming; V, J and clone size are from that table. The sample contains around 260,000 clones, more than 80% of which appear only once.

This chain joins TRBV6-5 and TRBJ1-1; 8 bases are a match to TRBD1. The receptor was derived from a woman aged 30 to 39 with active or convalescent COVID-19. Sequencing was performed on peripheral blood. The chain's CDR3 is CASSSHRGTLKTEAFF. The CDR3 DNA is TGTGCCAGCAGTTCCCACAGGGGGACACTAAAGACTGAAGCTTTCTTT.